The 10 T cell receptor beta chains in this list originate from one sample, sequenced in a study of T cells in localized non-small cell lung cancer (TCRdb year 2020). Libraries were prepared through the immunoSEQ multiplex PCR assay. Drawn from immuneACCESS, this table holds only the in-frame rearrangements with V and J called that TCRdb kept. Clones are partly lost; checked studies trace under half to an unresolved V gene and leave the rest unexplained. The sample table contains just under 80,000 clones; only one count was recorded for around 84% of them. 8.5% to 10% of the sample is held by the ten biggest clonotypes. Sample: peripheral blood, taken before any cancer treatment. These receptors came from a female donor at least 60 years old with stage I lung adenocarcinoma.

V gene TRBV5-1 combines with J gene TRBJ2-1; 8 bases are shared with TRBD2. This CDR3 is built from 15 residues. Trimming took 2 bases from V and 3 from J; bases not matched to a gene: 4. Germline CDR1 reads SGHRS; CDR2 reads YFSETQ. The CDR3 is CASSFLAGHYNEQFF. DNA for the CDR3: TGCGCCAGCAGCTTCTTAGCGGGACACTACAATGAGCAGTTCTTC.

The chain is built from TRBV28 and TRBJ1-1, with a tentative D call TRBD1 (5 bases). Germline V gene lookup returns CDR1 MDHEN and CDR2 SYDVKM. V shed 2 bases and J shed 1 base, with 14 bases lying between them. This CDR3 comprises 16 residues. The CDR3 sequence: CASSLESGGRNTEAFF. The DNA of the CDR3 is TGTGCCAGCAGTTTAGAGTCGGGGGGTAGGAACACTGAAGCTTTCTTT.

The rearrangement uses TRBV4-1 and TRBJ2-1; D gene uncertain. The germline gives CDR1 MGHRA, CDR2 YSYEKL. The CDR3 length is 15 residues. Trimming stripped 2 bases from V and 7 bases from J, with 15 bases between. The CDR3 spells CASSQIGLTRNEQFF. DNA for the CDR3: TGCGCCAGCAGCCAAATAGGGCTAACGAGGAATGAGCAGTTCTTC.

The chain couples TRBV9 to TRBJ1-1; no reliable D call. V was clipped by 3 bases and J by 1 base, with 10 bases between them. Germline V lookup: CDR1 SGDLS, CDR2 YYNGEE. This CDR3 region has 14 residues. In DNA, the CDR3 is TGTGCCAGCAGCGCTCAGGCTTCGAACACTGAAGCTTTCTTT. Translated: CASSAQASNTEAFF. The whole variable domain, remainder taken from reference TRBV9 and TRBJ1-1, is DSGVTQTPKHLITATGQRVTLRCSPRSGDLSVYWYQQSLDQGLQFLIQYYNGEERAKGNILERFSAQQFPDLHSELNLSSLELGDSALYFCASSAQASNTEAFFGQGTRLTVV.

V usage is TRBV10-3 and J usage is TRBJ2-7, with TRBD1 identical over 8 bases. V was pared by 5 bases and J by 4 bases, with 4 bases of the junction left unmatched. This CDR3 contains 13 residues. The germline V gene encodes CDR1 ENHRY and CDR2 SYGVKD. CDR3 DNA: TGTGCCATCAGTACCCGGGACAGGTACGAGCAGTACTTC. Encoded protein: CAISTRDRYEQYF.

V usage is TRBV4-3 and J usage is TRBJ2-3, with D possibly being TRBD1 or TRBD2 (5 bases each). V was pared by 0 bases and J by 2 bases, with 12 bases between. The CDR3 has 16 residues. Per germline, CDR1 LGHNA and CDR2 YSLEER. CDR3 bases: TGCGCCAGCAGCCAAGAGTCCGGGACCGTCACAGATACGCAGTATTTT. Its translation: CASSQESGTVTDTQYF.

This chain connects TRBV11-1 to TRBJ1-2; D remains unclear. This CDR3 contains 14 residues. Germline-derived CDR1 and CDR2 are SGHAT and FQDESV (reference sequence). Trimming stripped 0 bases from V and 4 bases from J, with 9 bases between. CDR3 coding DNA: TGTGCCAGCAGCTTAGCGGCGCTACCCTATGGCTACACCTTC. Translation gives CASSLAALPYGYTF. The full variable domain, in which reference TRBV11-1 and TRBJ1-2 provide the parts outside the CDR3, is EAEVAQSPRYKITEKSQAVAFWCDPISGHATLYWYRQILGQGPELLVQFQDESVVDDSQLPKDRFSAERLKGVDSTLKIQPAELGDSAMYLCASSLAALPYGYTFGSGTRLTVV.

In its sample, this clone was seen a few times. The CDR3 DNA is TGTGCCAGCAGCACGGACGGGCCGTATGGCTACACCTTC. It yields the protein CASSTDGPYGYTF. The rearrangement joins TRBV5-4 to TRBJ1-2; D gene unclear. Germline V lookup: CDR1 SGHNT, CDR2 YYREEE (reference sequence). The CDR3 totals 13 residues. Between the trimmed V and J ends, which lost 4 bases and 5 bases, there was a span of 12 bases. The full variable domain, rest sourced from reference TRBV5-4 and TRBJ1-2, is ETGVTQSPTHLIKTRGQQVTLRCSSQSGHNTVSWYQQALGQGPQFIFQYYREEENGRGNFPPRFSGLQFPNYSSELNVNALELDDSALYLCASSTDGPYGYTFGSGTRLTVV.

The rearrangement joins TRBV7-2 to TRBJ2-2; tentatively, D is TRBD2 (6 bases). V gave up 1 base and J gave up 4 bases, with 13 bases separating them. Germline V gene sequence: CDR1 SGHTA, CDR2 FQGNSA. The CDR3 consists of 16 residues. CDR3 nucleotide sequence: TGTGCCAGCAGCTTAGACTCCCCACTAGCCACCGGGGAGCTGTTTTTT. It is translated as CASSLDSPLATGELFF.

CDR3 amino acids: CASSQDRGQGLSGANVLTF. The CDR3 region has the DNA TGCGCCAGCAGCCAAGATCGGGGACAGGGACTCTCTGGGGCCAACGTCCTGACTTTC. The chain employs TRBV4-3 and TRBJ2-6; TRBD1 matches at 9 bases. V shed 0 bases and J 0 bases; nucleotides not matched to a gene: 6. Germline assignment: CDR1 LGHNA and CDR2 YSLEER. The CDR3 is made up of 19 amino acids.